The 29 T cell receptor beta chains below come from one sample, sequenced in a study of CD8 T cells in Susac syndrome (dated by TCRdb to the late 2010s). Libraries were prepared through the immunoSEQ multiplex PCR assay. RNA was extracted with the RNeasy kit and 0.5 to 1 ug was reverse transcribed using random hexamers. TCRdb redid the processing of the public reads, applying fastp at Q25 and MiXCR, and retained in-frame beta chains. Merged by CDR3 protein, the rows form single entries marked with the most common genes and DNA. This sample lists over 150,000 distinct CDR3 sequences; just under 95% were detected once. Clones ranked in the top ten supply around 0.095% of the sample. Sequencing used CD4+ T cells from PBMCs. Receptors were obtained from a human donor with Susac syndrome.

For the CDR3, the DNA is TGTGCCAGCAGTTACTACGTGAACACCGGGGAGCTGTTTTTT. This encodes CASSYYVNTGELFF. V usage is TRBV27 and J usage is TRBJ2-2; D remains unclear. This CDR3 has 14 residues. In germline, CDR1 is MNHEY, CDR2 SMNVEV (reference sequence). V gave up 4 bases and J gave up 1 base, with 7 bases separating them.

The rearrangement uses TRBV24-1 and TRBJ1-5, with unresolved D. The length of the CDR3 is 14 residues. CDR1 is KGHDR, CDR2 SFDVKD, per germline. Trimming cost V 5 bases and J 5 bases, with 12 bases left between them. CDR3 amino acids: CATSVAGSDQPQHF. CDR3 in DNA: TGTGCCACCAGTGTGGCGGGTTCCGATCAGCCCCAGCATTTT.

This chain joins TRBV24-1 and TRBJ2-6; D possibly corresponds to TRBD1 (6 bases). V lost 3 bases and J lost 8, with 13 bases in between. CDR1 and CDR2 from the germline V gene are KGHDR and SFDVKD. This CDR3 comprises 15 residues. In DNA form, the CDR3 reads TGTGCCACCAGTGATACCGGACAGCTTACCAACGTCCTGACTTTC. Translation: CATSDTGQLTNVLTF.

This clonotype has a single count. The chain links TRBV20-1 to TRBJ2-6; maybe TRBD1 (6 bases). This CDR3 is built from 14 residues. The V gene lost 3 bases and the J gene lost 0 bases, with 6 bases spanning the gap. Germline values: CDR1 DFQATT, CDR2 SNEGSKA (reference sequence). CDR3 amino acids: CSARGASGANVLTF. The CDR3, as DNA: TGCAGTGCTAGGGGGGCCTCTGGGGCCAACGTCCTGACTTTC.

The V and J genes are TRBV4-1 and TRBJ2-1, with TRBD2 matching 7 bases. This CDR3 contains 18 residues. CDR1 and CDR2 from the germline V gene are MGHRA and YSYEKL. The ends lost 0 bases at V and 9 bases at J; junction bases unmatched: 17. The CDR3 nucleotides read TGCGCCAGCAGCCAAGAGGACCCGGCCGGGGGGATAAGCTTTGAGCAGTTCTTC. Protein: CASSQEDPAGGISFEQFF.

The rearrangement uses TRBV20-1 and TRBJ2-1; possible D gene TRBD1, 5 bases. This CDR3 spans 14 amino acids. V was clipped by 1 base and J by 5 bases, with 12 bases between them. From germline, CDR1 is DFQATT and CDR2 SNEGSKA (reference sequence). CDR3 nucleotides: TGCAGTGCTAGAGGGGGCCCGTGGGACAATGAGCAGTTCTTC. Residues: CSARGGPWDNEQFF.

This sequence joins TRBV6-2 or TRBV6-3 and TRBJ1-1; D gene ambiguous. Germline CDR1 and CDR2: MNHEY and SVGEGT. Trimming cost V 2 bases and J 10 bases, with 26 bases left between them. There are 17 residues in the CDR3. The CDR3 loop reads CASSYQWRYGTPGRAFF. DNA of the CDR3: TGTGCCAGCAGTTACCAGTGGCGGTATGGCACCCCTGGCCGAGCTTTCTTT.

This sequence joins TRBV7-8 and TRBJ1-1; the D is unclear. CDR1 SGHVS and CDR2 FQNEAQ come from the germline V gene. V was clipped by 5 bases and J by 3 bases, with 13 bases between them. The CDR3 is 14 amino acids. DNA of the CDR3: TGTGCCAGCAGCGTTCTGGCCCGGTACACTGAAGCTTTCTTT. Protein sequence: CASSVLARYTEAFF.

V is TRBV5-6 and J is TRBJ2-7, with D unclear. With 0 bases removed from V and 0 bases from J, the gap between germline ends came to 7 bases. The CDR3 has 14 amino acids. From germline, CDR1 is SGHDT and CDR2 YYEEEE. In nucleotides, the CDR3 is TGTGCCAGCAGCTTGGACGTAAGCTCCTACGAGCAGTACTTC. As protein: CASSLDVSSYEQYF.

The J gene is TRBJ2-4, the V gene TRBV5-1, with D perhaps matching TRBD2 (6 bases). Germline V CDR1 and CDR2: SGHRS, YFSETQ. The germline V and J ends were trimmed by 0 bases and 0 bases, with 10 bases remaining between them. The CDR3 runs to 16 residues. Here the CDR3 DNA reads TGCGCCAGCAGCTTGGTTGCGGGATTAGCCAAAAACATTCAGTACTTC. This translates into CASSLVAGLAKNIQYF.

This chain's CDR3 is CSVEDSFNPERHNEQFF. The CDR3 nucleotides are TGCAGCGTTGAAGATTCGTTTAACCCCGAAAGACACAATGAGCAGTTCTTC. V and J are TRBV29-1 and TRBJ2-1; unclear D gene. From germline, CDR1 is SQVTM and CDR2 ANQGSEA. The CDR3 has 17 residues. The V end lost 0 bases, the J end lost 5 bases, and 20 bases lay between the germline ends.

The V call is TRBV5-1, the J call TRBJ2-5; D gene unclear. V lost 0 bases, J lost 5 bases, and 11 bases lay in between. The CDR3 is 14 residues long. Germline V gene lookup returns CDR1 SGHRS and CDR2 YFSETQ. The CDR3 here is CASSLAHASETQYF. DNA of the CDR3: TGCGCCAGCAGCTTGGCCCACGCTTCGGAGACCCAGTACTTC. The entire variable domain, with the rest obtained from reference TRBV5-1 and TRBJ2-5, is as follows: KAGVTQTPRYLIKTRGQQVTLSCSPISGHRSVSWYQQTPGQGLQFLFEYFSETQRNKGNFPGRFSGRQFSNSRSEMNVSTLELGDSALYLCASSLAHASETQYFGPGTRLLVL.

This chain uses TRBV5-8 with TRBJ1-5; 8 nucleotides line up with TRBD1. V lost 4 bases to trimming and J lost 7 bases; unmatched junction nucleotides: 10. The CDR3 totals 15 residues. Germline V gene data show CDR1 as SGHTS and CDR2 as YDEGEE. CDR3 coding DNA: TGTGCCAGCAGCCTGGATCGGACAGGGTGGCAGCCCCAGCATTTT. It translates to CASSLDRTGWQPQHF.

The chain is built from TRBV7-9 and TRBJ2-4; maybe TRBD1 (6 bases). V was shortened by 1 base and J by 12 bases, with 16 bases between the two germline ends. The length of the CDR3 is 14 residues. Germline V gene data show CDR1 as SEHNR and CDR2 as FQNEAQ (reference sequence). The CDR3 loop reads CASSLGVGGEAQYF. CDR3 DNA sequence: TGTGCCAGCAGCTTAGGAGTAGGGGGAGAGGCTCAGTACTTC.

The rearrangement links TRBV7-2 to TRBJ2-5; 8 nucleotides align to TRBD2. The J segment lost 5 bases and the V segment lost 7 bases, leaving 12 bases of the junction unmatched. The CDR3 has 15 amino acids. Germline loops: CDR1 SGHTA, CDR2 FQGNSA. CDR3 nucleotides: TGTGCCAGCATCCTTCTCGGGACTAGTGGCGAGACCCAGTACTTC. Its translation is CASILLGTSGETQYF.

CDR3 in amino acids: CASSFTLQASGGYTF. The CDR3 region has the DNA TGTGCCAGCAGCTTCACATTACAAGCATCAGGCGGCTACACCTTC. The genes are TRBV7-2 and TRBJ1-2, with no clear D. CDR3 size: 15 residues. Germline V CDR1 and CDR2: SGHTA, FQGNSA. V gave up 3 bases and J gave up 8 bases, with 19 bases separating them.

This clonotype occurred a few times. The rearrangement joins TRBV5-6 to TRBJ2-1, with D perhaps matching TRBD2 (7 bases). Trimming pared 2 bases from V and 8 bases from J, leaving 11 bases between. CDR1 is SGHDT and CDR2 is YYEEEE in the germline V gene. This CDR3 region has 13 residues. CDR3 nucleotide sequence: TGTGCCAGCAGCTTAGGGGGGGCTGATGAGCAGTTCTTC. It is translated as CASSLGGADEQFF. Based on the CDR3 plus reference TRBV5-6 and TRBJ2-1, the full variable domain is DAGVTQSPTHLIKTRGQQVTLRCSPKSGHDTVSWYQQALGQGPQFIFQYYEEEERQRGNFPDRFSGHQFPNYSSELNVNALLLGDSALYLCASSLGGADEQFFGPGTRLTVL.

The chain couples TRBV24-1 to TRBJ2-7, with 9 bases lining up with TRBD2. Germline CDR1 KGHDR, CDR2 SFDVKD. Unmatched junction bases numbered 5, after V lost 4 bases and J lost 2 bases. CDR3 length: 15 residues. Here the CDR3 reads CATSDATSGAYEQYF. The CDR3 DNA is TGTGCCACCAGTGACGCGACTAGCGGTGCCTACGAGCAGTACTTC.

This chain connects TRBV3-1 to TRBJ2-2; TRBD2 matches at 7 bases. The CDR3 contains 17 residues. The trim removed 0 bases at V and 4 bases at J, leaving 8 bases unmatched. The V gene's germline CDR1 is LGHDT and CDR2 YNNKEL (reference sequence). CDR3 coding DNA: TGTGCCAGCAGCCAAGAGCTGGCGGGAGTCACCACCGGGGAGCTGTTTTTT. Encoded protein: CASSQELAGVTTGELFF. Based on the CDR3 plus reference TRBV3-1 and TRBJ2-2, the full variable domain is DTAVSQTPKYLVTQMGNDKSIKCEQNLGHDTMYWYKQDSKKFLKIMFSYNNKELIINETVPNRFSPKSPDKAHLNLHINSLELGDSAVYFCASSQELAGVTTGELFFGEGSRLTVL.

The gene calls are TRBV20-1 and TRBJ2-7; the match to TRBD1 covers 9 bases. J lost 2 bases, V lost 6 bases, and 14 bases had no gene match. This CDR3 contains 16 residues. Germline CDR1 is DFQATT and CDR2 is SNEGSKA (reference sequence). For the CDR3, the DNA is TGCAGTGCGCGGCCCCCGGGACAGGGAAAAACCTACGAGCAGTACTTC. This gives the protein CSARPPGQGKTYEQYF.

The V and J genes are TRBV20-1 and TRBJ2-5, with 7 positions matching TRBD2. The trim removed 5 bases at V and 5 bases at J, leaving 17 bases unmatched. Germline CDR1 DFQATT, CDR2 SNEGSKA (reference sequence). The CDR3 runs 16 residues. The CDR3 loop is CSAQARGGRIVETQYF. CDR3 bases: TGCAGTGCTCAGGCGCGGGGAGGGAGGATCGTGGAGACCCAGTACTTC.

The V call is TRBV28, the J call TRBJ2-7; 8 nucleotides match TRBD1. V dropped 5 bases and J dropped 2; count of bases not matched to a gene: 8. CDR1 MDHEN and CDR2 SYDVKM come from the germline V gene. There are 15 residues in the CDR3. The CDR3 DNA follows: TGTGCCAGCAGTGCCCAGGGACAGGCCACCTACGAGCAGTACTTC. It codes for CASSAQGQATYEQYF.

The chain links TRBV5-6 to TRBJ2-7; perhaps TRBD2 as D (6 bases). Germline V CDR1 and CDR2: SGHDT, YYEEEE. V lost 4 bases and J lost 9, with 20 bases in between. This CDR3 has 14 residues. The CDR3 region has the DNA TGTGCCAGCAGCCGGGCGGCAGCTAGGAGGGCGCAGTACTTC. It codes for CASSRAAARRAQYF.

The chain carries TRBV3-1 and TRBJ2-2; weak D call: TRBD2 (6 bases). The CDR3 sequence is 14 residues long. Germline CDR1 LGHDT, CDR2 YNNKEL (reference sequence). V was trimmed by 5 bases and J by 0 bases, leaving 7 bases between them. CDR3 loop: CASSGTPNTGELFF. CDR3 DNA: TGTGCCAGCAGCGGGACTCCGAACACCGGGGAGCTGTTTTTT.

The chain links TRBV4-1 to TRBJ2-1; D is uncertain. With 2 bases removed from V and 11 bases from J, the gap between germline ends came to 22 bases. The germline CDR1 and CDR2 sequences are MGHRA and YSYEKL. The CDR3 has 16 residues. Written as DNA, the CDR3 is TGCGCCAGCAGCCAACTAGACCTTGTAAGGTTTGAACAGCAGTTCTTC. Amino acids: CASSQLDLVRFEQQFF.

This CDR3 reads CASSPRGRVWAKEQYF. As DNA, the CDR3 is TGTGCCAGCAGCCCCAGAGGGAGGGTTTGGGCGAAAGAGCAGTACTTC. The chain carries TRBV27 and TRBJ2-7; the match to TRBD2 covers 7 bases. After removal of 6 bases from V and 7 bases from J, the junction contained 18 bases not matched to a gene. Per the germline V gene, CDR1 is MNHEY and CDR2 is SMNVEV (reference sequence). CDR3 length: 16 residues.

This rearrangement joins TRBV7-8 to TRBJ2-5; D remains ambiguous. The CDR3 runs to 14 residues. V lost 2 bases and J lost 1, with 8 bases in between. Germline V gene sequence: CDR1 SGHVS, CDR2 FQNEAQ. The CDR3 sequence: CASSLNAVQETQYF. In DNA, the CDR3 is TGTGCCAGCAGCTTAAACGCGGTCCAAGAGACCCAGTACTTC.

The CDR3 bases are TGTGCCAGCAGCTTGTCGGACAGGGGGTCCTATGGCTACACCTTC. Amino acid sequence: CASSLSDRGSYGYTF. This chain joins TRBV5-6 and TRBJ1-2; 10 positions agree with TRBD1. This CDR3 contains 15 residues. The V segment lost 1 base and the J segment 4 bases; nucleotides outside the gene matches: 4. Germline CDR1 SGHDT, CDR2 YYEEEE.

The gene calls are TRBV23-1 and TRBJ2-1; the match to TRBD1 covers 8 bases. TRBV23-1 counts as an open reading frame of uncertain function. There are 17 residues in the CDR3. V lost 6 bases and J lost 8; bases outside the gene matches: 18. The CDR3 loop is CASSRSLRTGSVHEQFF. The CDR3 DNA reads TGCGCCAGCAGCCGATCTCTCAGGACAGGGAGCGTCCATGAGCAGTTCTTC.